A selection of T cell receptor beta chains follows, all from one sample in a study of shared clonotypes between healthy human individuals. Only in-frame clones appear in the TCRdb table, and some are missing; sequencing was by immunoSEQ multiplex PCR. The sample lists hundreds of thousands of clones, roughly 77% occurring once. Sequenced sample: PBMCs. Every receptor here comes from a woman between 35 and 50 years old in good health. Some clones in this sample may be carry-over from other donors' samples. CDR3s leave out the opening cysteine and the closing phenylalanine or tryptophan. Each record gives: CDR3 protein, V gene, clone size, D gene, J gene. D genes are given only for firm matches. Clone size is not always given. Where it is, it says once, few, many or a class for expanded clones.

ATSRTQGGEKLF TRBV15 - - TRBJ1-4
ASTYPSGSGELF TRBV5-1 - - TRBJ2-2
ASSSSTDTQY TRBV5-4 - - TRBJ2-3
ASSSPGLAIYNTGELF TRBV7-9 - TRBD2 TRBJ2-2
ASTPGQESYEQY TRBV7-7 - TRBD1 TRBJ2-7
AWSVRGHEQF TRBV30 - - TRBJ2-1
ASSLDQETQY TRBV5-4 - - TRBJ2-5
ASSLVGGRTVSNTGELF TRBV5-1 once TRBD2 TRBJ2-2
ASSFLRESDEQY TRBV5-4 - TRBD2 TRBJ2-7
ASSSTSGSATDTQY TRBV5-1 - TRBD2 TRBJ2-3
ASSLSSGGGQTQY TRBV7-3 - TRBD1 TRBJ2-5
AIREDSNYGYT TRBV10-3 - - TRBJ1-2
ASRGDRRTDTQY TRBV14 - - TRBJ2-3
ASRADRGSEAF TRBV2 many TRBD1 TRBJ1-1
AFDRGGEKLF TRBV7-9 - TRBD1 TRBJ1-4
ASSPGGNEQY TRBV11-2 - TRBD2 TRBJ2-7
ASSPQTLNTEAF TRBV5-1 - - TRBJ1-1
ASSPGSGTYEQY TRBV4-3 - TRBD2 TRBJ2-7
ASSQDGATNEKLF TRBV7-9 - - TRBJ1-4
ASRGADTQY TRBV7-9 - - TRBJ2-3
ASSPILRAQETQY TRBV23-1 - - TRBJ2-5
ASSSETYGELF TRBV5-1 once - TRBJ2-2
ASSLEGQTYNEQF TRBV19 - - TRBJ2-1
ASSIVGPRDRGKLNIQY TRBV19 - TRBD1 TRBJ2-4
ASSLGGSNNEQF TRBV7-3 - - TRBJ2-1
ASRTGYYGYT TRBV28 - - TRBJ1-2
ASRPTGSGELF TRBV28 - TRBD1 TRBJ2-2
ASSNPARANTQY TRBV28 once - TRBJ2-3
ASSFGWGRGNTIY TRBV28 - - TRBJ1-3
ASSLGTVVLDYGYT TRBV19 - TRBD1 TRBJ1-2
ASSLEQGLEQY TRBV28 - - TRBJ2-7
ASGLGGHVNQPQH TRBV7-2 - - TRBJ1-5
AWSTAGGETQY TRBV30 - - TRBJ2-5
ASSTPSGSYEQY TRBV5-6 - TRBD2 TRBJ2-7
AWDVRSSGRGETQY TRBV30 - TRBD2 TRBJ2-5
ASSQPLGTARRETQY TRBV4-1 - TRBD1 TRBJ2-5
AWSDLNTEAF TRBV30 few - TRBJ1-1
ASREAPGQAKPQNTEAF TRBV6-1 many TRBD1 TRBJ1-1
SVERDRGRGGQF TRBV29-1 - TRBD1 TRBJ2-1
ATSRDSGVGNTIY TRBV15 once - TRBJ1-3
ASNHGASGRNEQF TRBV7-2 - TRBD2 TRBJ2-1
ASSLYRLGTGGRIETQY TRBV28 - TRBD1 TRBJ2-5
ASSLGGGGTYEQY TRBV5-4 - - TRBJ2-7
ASSGGGFDQETQY TRBV2 - - TRBJ2-5
AIRDILSSYEQY TRBV10-3 - - TRBJ2-7
ASSQEIGGKTQY TRBV4-2 few - TRBJ2-5
ASSQDHAGIYEQY TRBV4-3 - - TRBJ2-7
ASTMGSSVSGELF TRBV2 - - TRBJ2-2
ASAAASGNTGELF TRBV5-4 - TRBD2 TRBJ2-2
ASSQALAGGNQETQY TRBV4-2 - TRBD2 TRBJ2-5
AWSVPPKSGEYTGELF TRBV30 - TRBD2 TRBJ2-2
ASSQVAQVGGLTDTQY TRBV4-3 - - TRBJ2-3
ASTAVRSGQPQH TRBV19 - - TRBJ1-5
ASSLDPRLPYQETQY TRBV7-9 - - TRBJ2-5